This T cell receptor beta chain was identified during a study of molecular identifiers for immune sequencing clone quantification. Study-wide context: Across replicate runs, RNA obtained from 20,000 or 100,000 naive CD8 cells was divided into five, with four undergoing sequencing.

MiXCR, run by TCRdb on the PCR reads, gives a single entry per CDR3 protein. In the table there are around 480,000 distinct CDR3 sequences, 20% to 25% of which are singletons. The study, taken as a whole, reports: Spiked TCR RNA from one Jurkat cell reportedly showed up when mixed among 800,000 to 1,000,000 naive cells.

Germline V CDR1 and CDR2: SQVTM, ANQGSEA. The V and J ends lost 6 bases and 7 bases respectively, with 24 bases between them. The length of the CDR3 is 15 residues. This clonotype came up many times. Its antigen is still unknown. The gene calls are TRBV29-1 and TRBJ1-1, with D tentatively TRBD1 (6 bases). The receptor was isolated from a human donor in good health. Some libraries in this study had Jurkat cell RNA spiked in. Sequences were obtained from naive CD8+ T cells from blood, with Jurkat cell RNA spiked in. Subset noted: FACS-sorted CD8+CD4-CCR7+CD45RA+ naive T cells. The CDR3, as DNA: TGCAGCGTCGACAGCGGGGGGGCTGGTTATGGTGAAGCTTTCTTT. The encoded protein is CSVDSGGAGYGEAFF. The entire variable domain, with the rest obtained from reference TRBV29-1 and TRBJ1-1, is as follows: SAVISQKPSRDICQRGTSLTIQCQVDSQVTMMFWYRQQPGQSLTLIATANQGSEATYESGFVIDKFPISRPNLTFSTLTVSNMSPEDSSIYLCSVDSGGAGYGEAFFGQGTRLTVV.